This passage covers 6 T cell receptor beta chains from one sample sequenced in a study of blood T cell repertoires in COVID-19 (dated by TCRdb to about 2020). The library was made by the immunoSEQ multiplex PCR assay. TCRdb provides this immuneACCESS table in a form limited to in-frame rearrangements. Some clones are lacking; in checked studies, under half of them reflect an unresolved V gene, and why the rest are absent is not known. Across this sample there are 120,000 to 150,000 clones, with 75% to 85% seen only once. 13% of the sample belongs to the ten largest clones. The sample taken for sequencing was peripheral blood. Receptors were obtained from a man in his sixties with active or convalescent COVID-19.

This clone was detected once. The chain is built from TRBV2 and TRBJ1-1; 9 bases are shared with TRBD1. The V gene's germline CDR1 is SNHLY and CDR2 FYNNEI. The junction had 5 bases not matched to a gene; V was cut back by 1 base and J by 5 bases. The CDR3 runs to 15 residues. The CDR3 protein is CASSEEGQGRTEAFF. In DNA, the CDR3 is TGTGCCAGCAGTGAAGAGGGACAGGGTCGGACTGAAGCTTTCTTT.

The chain combines TRBV6-6 with TRBJ1-5; 8 positions agree with TRBD1. J lost 2 bases, V lost 7 bases, and 1 base had no gene match. Germline CDR1 and CDR2: MNHNY and SVGAGI (reference sequence). CDR3 length: 13 residues. The CDR3 spells CASKTGGNQPQHF. The CDR3 bases are TGTGCCAGCAAGACAGGGGGCAATCAGCCCCAGCATTTT.

The chain has TRBV27 and TRBJ2-2, with D uncertain. V gave up 9 bases and J gave up 0 bases, with 8 bases separating them. The CDR3 runs 13 residues. The V gene's germline CDR1 is MNHEY and CDR2 SMNVEV (reference sequence). In nucleotides, the CDR3 is TGTGCCAGTGAAGAGTCGAACACCGGGGAGCTGTTTTTT. Translation gives CASEESNTGELFF.

The J gene is TRBJ1-4, the V gene TRBV3-1 (or the pseudogene TRBV3-2); the D gene is possibly TRBD1 (5 bases). The CDR3 is 14 amino acids. Per the germline V gene, CDR1 is LGHDT and CDR2 is YNNKEL (reference sequence). The ends were cut back, 5 bases at V and 2 bases at J, with 9 bases in the middle. This chain's CDR3 is CASSSRQTNEKLFF. The CDR3 region has the DNA TGTGCCAGCAGCTCCAGACAGACTAATGAAAAACTGTTTTTT.

The chain has TRBV19 and TRBJ1-2; the D is unclear. With 7 bases removed from V and 5 bases from J, the gap between germline ends came to 17 bases. The CDR3 totals 14 residues. Germline V CDR1 and CDR2: LNHDA, SQIVND (reference sequence). The CDR3 loop is CASIDYRRGYGYTF. Here the CDR3 DNA reads TGTGCCAGTATCGATTATCGTCGGGGTTATGGCTACACCTTC.

V is TRBV6-5 and J is TRBJ2-3; D is ambiguous. Germline CDR1 reads MNHEY; CDR2 reads SVGAGI. This CDR3 has 12 residues. Trimming cost V 0 bases and J 6 bases, with 4 bases left between them. The CDR3 bases are TGTGCCAGCAGTTACTCGGAGGATACGCAGTATTTT. Encoded protein: CASSYSEDTQYF.